Listed below are T cell receptor beta chains from one sample, sequenced in a study of PD-1 blockade in classical Hodgkin lymphoma. TCRdb's copy holds only in-frame clones and misses some; the assay was immunoSEQ multiplex PCR. The repertoire includes nearly 60,000 clones, approximately 90% of them detected once, and 8.5% to 12% sits in the top ten. The starting material was peripheral blood mononuclear cells (PBMCs), obtained before the second cycle of nivolumab. All receptors derive from a human donor with classical Hodgkin lymphoma. Both conserved end residues are part of each CDR3. Fields, in order: V gene, J gene, D gene, clone size, CDR3 protein, CDR3 DNA. A D gene is named only where the DNA matches it firmly. For some rows the clone size is stated as once, few or many, or as a class when expanded; others skip it.

v_call: TRBV5-1
j_call: TRBJ1-2
d_call: NA
clone_size: NA
cdr3_aa: CASSLAGGVDYGYTF
cdr3_nt: TGCGCCAGCAGCTTGGCCGGGGGCGTGGACTATGGCTACACCTTC

v_call: TRBV5-5
j_call: TRBJ1-2
d_call: TRBD1
clone_size: NA
cdr3_aa: CASSPGTGVHYGYTF
cdr3_nt: TGTGCCAGCAGCCCCGGGACAGGGGTGCACTATGGCTACACCTTC

v_call: TRBV19
j_call: TRBJ2-1
d_call: TRBD2
clone_size: NA
cdr3_aa: CASSPTSGSYNEQFF
cdr3_nt: TGTGCCAGTAGTCCAACTAGCGGCTCCTACAATGAGCAGTTCTTC

v_call: TRBV27
j_call: TRBJ1-5
d_call: TRBD1
clone_size: NA
cdr3_aa: CASSPRTGARNQPQHF
cdr3_nt: TGTGCCAGCAGTCCACGGACAGGGGCACGCAATCAGCCCCAGCATTTT

v_call: TRBV5-5
j_call: TRBJ2-7
d_call: NA
clone_size: NA
cdr3_aa: CASSLPTGYEQYF
cdr3_nt: TGTGCCAGCAGCTTGCCGACGGGCTACGAGCAGTACTTC

v_call: TRBV9
j_call: TRBJ2-1
d_call: TRBD2
clone_size: NA
cdr3_aa: CASSVTSGTYNEQFF
cdr3_nt: TGTGCCAGCAGCGTCACTAGCGGGACGTACAATGAGCAGTTCTTC

v_call: TRBV4-3
j_call: TRBJ2-7
d_call: TRBD2
clone_size: NA
cdr3_aa: CASSQETSGRGSYEQYF
cdr3_nt: TGCGCCAGCAGCCAGGAAACTAGCGGGAGAGGTTCCTACGAGCAGTACTTC

v_call: TRBV30
j_call: TRBJ1-1
d_call: NA
clone_size: NA
cdr3_aa: CAWSVGVQMNTEAFF
cdr3_nt: TGTGCCTGGAGTGTAGGTGTGCAGATGAACACTGAAGCTTTCTTT

v_call: TRBV7-8
j_call: TRBJ1-5
d_call: NA
clone_size: NA
cdr3_aa: CASSLGGVQPQHF
cdr3_nt: TGTGCCAGCAGCTTAGGCGGGGTCCAGCCCCAGCATTTT

v_call: TRBV28
j_call: TRBJ2-7
d_call: TRBD1
clone_size: NA
cdr3_aa: CASSFPRDREREQYF
cdr3_nt: TGTGCCAGCAGTTTCCCCCGGGACAGGGAGCGCGAGCAGTACTTC

v_call: TRBV9
j_call: TRBJ2-3
d_call: NA
clone_size: once
cdr3_aa: CASSGGTELFTDTQYF
cdr3_nt: TGTGCCAGCAGCGGCGGGACAGAACTCTTCACAGATACGCAGTATTTT

v_call: TRBV7-8
j_call: TRBJ1-6
d_call: NA
clone_size: NA
cdr3_aa: CASSLVPYNSPLHF
cdr3_nt: TGTGCCAGCAGCTTAGTTCCGTATAATTCACCCCTCCACTTT

v_call: TRBV6-5
j_call: TRBJ2-1
d_call: TRBD1
clone_size: NA
cdr3_aa: CASSYSKQGTYEQFF
cdr3_nt: TGTGCCAGCAGTTACTCGAAACAGGGGACGTATGAGCAGTTCTTC

v_call: TRBV4-3
j_call: TRBJ2-3
d_call: NA
clone_size: NA
cdr3_aa: CASSPLGTSTDTQYF
cdr3_nt: TGCGCCAGCAGCCCACTAGGGACCAGCACAGATACGCAGTATTTT

v_call: TRBV27
j_call: TRBJ2-1
d_call: NA
clone_size: NA
cdr3_aa: CASSSDAWEGAYNEQFF
cdr3_nt: TGTGCCAGCAGTTCCGATGCCTGGGAGGGGGCATACAATGAGCAGTTCTTC

v_call: TRBV6-5
j_call: TRBJ2-3
d_call: NA
clone_size: NA
cdr3_aa: CASSFSQDGTDTQYF
cdr3_nt: TGTGCCAGCAGTTTTTCACAGGACGGCACAGATACGCAGTATTTT

v_call: TRBV5-6
j_call: TRBJ1-2
d_call: NA
clone_size: once
cdr3_aa: CASSLSPTVPYGYTF
cdr3_nt: TGTGCCAGCAGCTTGTCCCCGACAGTTCCCTATGGCTACACCTTC

v_call: TRBV7-2
j_call: TRBJ2-6
d_call: NA
clone_size: NA
cdr3_aa: CASSLAAYPGPSSGANVLTF
cdr3_nt: TGTGCCAGCAGCTTAGCAGCCTATCCGGGACCGAGCTCTGGGGCCAACGTCCTGACTTTC

v_call: TRBV7-9
j_call: TRBJ1-1
d_call: TRBD1
clone_size: NA
cdr3_aa: CASSLGGLTGFLRTEAFF
cdr3_nt: TGTGCCAGCAGCTTAGGGGGGTTGACAGGGTTTTTGAGGACTGAAGCTTTCTTT

v_call: TRBV6-5
j_call: TRBJ2-7
d_call: TRBD2
clone_size: NA
cdr3_aa: CASSYITSGRYEQYF
cdr3_nt: TGTGCCAGCAGTTACATTACTAGCGGGAGGTACGAGCAGTACTTC

v_call: TRBV2
j_call: TRBJ1-5
d_call: NA
clone_size: NA
cdr3_aa: CASSEARGDREPQHF
cdr3_nt: TGTGCCAGCAGTGAAGCAAGGGGGGATCGGGAGCCCCAGCATTTT

v_call: TRBV5-5
j_call: TRBJ1-1
d_call: NA
clone_size: NA
cdr3_aa: CASSLYLGDTEAFF
cdr3_nt: TGTGCCAGCAGCTTGTATTTGGGGGACACTGAAGCTTTCTTT

v_call: TRBV2
j_call: TRBJ1-5
d_call: NA
clone_size: few
cdr3_aa: CASSVVEGNQPQHF
cdr3_nt: TGTGCCAGCAGTGTCGTTGAAGGTAATCAGCCCCAGCATTTT

v_call: TRBV5-6
j_call: TRBJ2-2
d_call: NA
clone_size: NA
cdr3_aa: CASSSPTAPPNTGELFF
cdr3_nt: TGTGCCAGCAGCTCTCCCACTGCTCCGCCGAACACCGGGGAGCTGTTTTTT

v_call: TRBV27
j_call: TRBJ2-3
d_call: TRBD2
clone_size: NA
cdr3_aa: CASSLSSSGLEEATQYF
cdr3_nt: TGTGCCAGCAGTTTATCTAGTTCGGGACTAGAGGAGGCTACGCAGTATTTT

v_call: TRBV13
j_call: TRBJ2-3
d_call: TRBD2
clone_size: NA
cdr3_aa: CASRALGTSDFPDTQYF
cdr3_nt: TGTGCCAGCAGGGCCCTCGGGACTAGCGACTTCCCAGATACGCAGTATTTT

v_call: TRBV5-6
j_call: TRBJ2-7
d_call: NA
clone_size: NA
cdr3_aa: CASSLGSGSQYEQYF
cdr3_nt: TGTGCCAGCAGCTTGGGTTCAGGGTCGCAGTACGAGCAGTACTTC

v_call: TRBV9
j_call: TRBJ1-3
d_call: NA
clone_size: once
cdr3_aa: CASSEAWENTIYF
cdr3_nt: TGTGCCAGCAGCGAAGCCTGGGAGAACACCATATATTTT

v_call: TRBV4-3
j_call: TRBJ1-5
d_call: TRBD1
clone_size: NA
cdr3_aa: CASSPATGGWAQHF
cdr3_nt: TGCGCCAGCAGCCCCGCGACAGGGGGTTGGGCCCAGCATTTT

v_call: TRBV4-2
j_call: TRBJ1-3
d_call: NA
clone_size: NA
cdr3_aa: CASSQDQSPTIYF
cdr3_nt: TGTGCCAGCAGCCAAGATCAGTCACCCACCATATATTTT

v_call: TRBV14
j_call: TRBJ2-7
d_call: NA
clone_size: NA
cdr3_aa: CASSHPGSSTYEQYF
cdr3_nt: TGTGCCAGCAGCCACCCAGGTTCCTCCACCTACGAGCAGTACTTC

v_call: TRBV6-6
j_call: TRBJ1-6
d_call: NA
clone_size: once
cdr3_aa: CASSYWLNSPLHF
cdr3_nt: TGTGCCAGCAGTTACTGGCTTAATTCACCCCTCCACTTT

v_call: TRBV19
j_call: TRBJ2-4
d_call: TRBD2
clone_size: NA
cdr3_aa: CASSIRLAGNIQYF
cdr3_nt: TGTGCCAGTAGTATACGTCTAGCGGGTAACATTCAGTACTTC

v_call: TRBV18
j_call: TRBJ1-5
d_call: NA
clone_size: NA
cdr3_aa: CASSTGTPSNQPQHF
cdr3_nt: TGTGCCAGCTCCACAGGGACCCCTAGCAATCAGCCCCAGCATTTT

v_call: TRBV14
j_call: TRBJ2-1
d_call: TRBD1
clone_size: NA
cdr3_aa: CASSTRQGHLLSSYNEQFF
cdr3_nt: TGTGCCAGCAGCACGAGACAGGGACACCTCCTTAGCTCCTACAATGAGCAGTTCTTC

v_call: TRBV5-4
j_call: TRBJ1-1
d_call: NA
clone_size: NA
cdr3_aa: CASSLWGAGNTEAFF
cdr3_nt: TGTGCCAGCAGCTTGTGGGGGGCCGGGAACACTGAAGCTTTCTTT

v_call: TRBV6-5
j_call: TRBJ1-2
d_call: NA
clone_size: NA
cdr3_aa: CASSYSRDGYGYTF
cdr3_nt: TGTGCCAGCAGTTATAGTAGGGATGGCTATGGCTACACCTTC

v_call: TRBV7-3
j_call: TRBJ2-2
d_call: NA
clone_size: NA
cdr3_aa: CASSLVGEYTGELFF
cdr3_nt: TGTGCCAGCAGCTTAGTAGGGGAATACACCGGGGAGCTGTTTTTT

v_call: TRBV30
j_call: TRBJ1-5
d_call: NA
clone_size: NA
cdr3_aa: CAWSSLAGAQHF
cdr3_nt: TGTGCCTGGAGTTCCCTTGCGGGGGCCCAGCATTTT

v_call: TRBV18
j_call: TRBJ2-2
d_call: TRBD1
clone_size: NA
cdr3_aa: CASSKRKGADTGELFF
cdr3_nt: TGTGCCAGCTCGAAGCGGAAGGGGGCTGACACCGGGGAGCTGTTTTTT

v_call: TRBV28
j_call: TRBJ2-7
d_call: NA
clone_size: NA
cdr3_aa: CASSPQGTLLSYEQYF
cdr3_nt: TGTGCCAGCAGTCCGCAAGGGACTCTCCTATCCTACGAGCAGTACTTC

v_call: TRBV7-2
j_call: TRBJ1-4
d_call: NA
clone_size: NA
cdr3_aa: CASSLQGLTNEKLFF
cdr3_nt: TGTGCCAGCAGCTTACAGGGTCTTACTAATGAAAAACTGTTTTTT

v_call: TRBV7-2
j_call: TRBJ2-4
d_call: TRBD1
clone_size: NA
cdr3_aa: CASSLDRGWNIQYF
cdr3_nt: TGTGCCAGCAGCCTTGACAGGGGTTGGAACATTCAGTACTTC

v_call: TRBV2
j_call: TRBJ2-7
d_call: NA
clone_size: NA
cdr3_aa: CASSVGWENEQYF
cdr3_nt: TGTGCCAGCAGTGTGGGCTGGGAAAACGAGCAGTACTTC

v_call: TRBV9
j_call: TRBJ2-6
d_call: NA
clone_size: NA
cdr3_aa: CASSVGQGAGANVLTF
cdr3_nt: TGTGCCAGCAGCGTAGGTCAGGGAGCTGGGGCCAACGTCCTGACTTTC

v_call: TRBV11-3
j_call: TRBJ2-1
d_call: NA
clone_size: NA
cdr3_aa: CASSPRSDNEQFF
cdr3_nt: TGTGCCAGCAGCCCCCGGTCGGACAATGAGCAGTTCTTC

v_call: TRBV14
j_call: TRBJ1-3
d_call: NA
clone_size: NA
cdr3_aa: CASSQGGTGNTIYF
cdr3_nt: TGTGCCAGCAGCCAAGGGGGTACTGGAAACACCATATATTTT